This T cell receptor (beta chain) originates from a study of T-cell memory formation after mild COVID-19. Study results and caveats: Of the contracting clones, CD4+ ones lay mainly in CM and EM, and CD8+ ones in EMRA.

In its sample, this clonotype was seen many times. The antigen is not known. 5'RACE with constant-segment primers yielded barcoded, UMI-tagged TCR alpha and TCR beta cDNA libraries. In TCRdb, the 5' RACE reads were re-called with MiXCR into one record per CDR3 protein. The repertoire holds around 420,000 distinct CDR3 sequences, with 20% to 25% as singletons. V lost 2 bases to trimming and J lost 0 bases, with 8 bases between them. CDR3 length: 14 residues. CDR1 is WSHSY, CDR2 SAAADI, per germline. The V and J genes are TRBV10-2 and TRBJ2-7; D is unclear. The sample taken for sequencing was PBMCs or a T cell subset sorted from them (not recorded which). The receptor was derived from an adult woman who had mild COVID-19 (a few samples of this study predate the infection). Cell type and time point are not known. CDR3: CASSEPSYSYEQYF. The CDR3, as DNA: TGCGCCAGCAGTGAGCCGAGTTACTCCTACGAGCAGTACTTC.